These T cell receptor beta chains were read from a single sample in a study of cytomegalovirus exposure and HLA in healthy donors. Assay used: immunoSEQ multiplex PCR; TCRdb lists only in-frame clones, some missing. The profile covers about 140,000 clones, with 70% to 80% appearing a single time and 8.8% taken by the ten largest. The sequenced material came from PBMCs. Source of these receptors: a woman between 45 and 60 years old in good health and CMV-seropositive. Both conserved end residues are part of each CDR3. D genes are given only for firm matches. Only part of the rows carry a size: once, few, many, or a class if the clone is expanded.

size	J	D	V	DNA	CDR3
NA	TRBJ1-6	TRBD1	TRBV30	TGTGCCTGGAGCCGGGACAGATATAATTCACCCCTCCACTTT	CAWSRDRYNSPLHF
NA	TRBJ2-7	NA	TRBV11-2	TGTGCCAGCAGCTTTTCCACCGGCTCCTACGAGCAGTACTTC	CASSFSTGSYEQYF
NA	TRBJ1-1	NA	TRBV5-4	TGTGCCAGCAGCCCAGAAATCAACATGAACACTGAAGCTTTCTTT	CASSPEINMNTEAFF
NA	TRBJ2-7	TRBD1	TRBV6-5	TGTGCCAGCACCTACGGGGACAGGGGATACGAGCAGTACTTC	CASTYGDRGYEQYF
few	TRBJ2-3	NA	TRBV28	TGTGCCAGCAGTCCTCCCGTGAGTTTCCAGTATTTT	CASSPPVSFQYF
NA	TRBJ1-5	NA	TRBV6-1	TGTGCCAGCAGTGAAGTGGGGGCAAATCAGCCCCAGCATTTT	CASSEVGANQPQHF
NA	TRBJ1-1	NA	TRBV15	TGTGCCACCAGCAGAGAGGTCAGGTGGGACACTGAAGCTTTCTTT	CATSREVRWDTEAFF
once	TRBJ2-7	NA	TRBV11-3	TGTGCCAGCAGCTTAGTACCAGGGCTCGAGCAGTACTTC	CASSLVPGLEQYF
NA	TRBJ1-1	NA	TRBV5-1	TGCGCCAGCAGCTTGGCACATCTGAACACTGAAGCTTTCTTT	CASSLAHLNTEAFF
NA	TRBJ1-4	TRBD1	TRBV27	TGTGCCAGCAGAGCCTCGACAGGGAGAAATGAAAAACTGTTTTTT	CASRASTGRNEKLFF
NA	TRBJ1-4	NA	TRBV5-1	TGCGCCAGCAGCCCCGAGTGGACAGATGAAAAACTGTTTTTT	CASSPEWTDEKLFF
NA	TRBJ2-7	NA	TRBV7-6	TGTGCCAGCAGCTTCCTACGGTGGGGGCAGGGGAGCTACGAGCAGTACTTC	CASSFLRWGQGSYEQYF
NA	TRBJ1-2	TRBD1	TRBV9	TGTGCCAGCAGCTCACGGACAGGGGTTCACGGCTACACCTTC	CASSSRTGVHGYTF
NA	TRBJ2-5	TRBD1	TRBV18	TGTGCCAGCTCACCACAAACAGGGGCGGGAGAGACCCAGTACTTC	CASSPQTGAGETQYF
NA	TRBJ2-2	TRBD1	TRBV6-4	TGTGCCAGCAGTCCTGGGACAGATACGAACACCGGGGAGCTGTTTTTT	CASSPGTDTNTGELFF
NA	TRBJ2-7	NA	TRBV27	TGTGCCAGCAGTTTAGGCTCTTTCGGGGAGCAGTACTTC	CASSLGSFGEQYF
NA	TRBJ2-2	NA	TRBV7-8	TGTGCCAGCAGCTTAGAAGGGGTGAGCGGGGAGCTGTTTTTT	CASSLEGVSGELFF
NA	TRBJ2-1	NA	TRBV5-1	TGCGCCAGCAGCTTGACCGACTACCCATACAATGAGCAGTTCTTC	CASSLTDYPYNEQFF